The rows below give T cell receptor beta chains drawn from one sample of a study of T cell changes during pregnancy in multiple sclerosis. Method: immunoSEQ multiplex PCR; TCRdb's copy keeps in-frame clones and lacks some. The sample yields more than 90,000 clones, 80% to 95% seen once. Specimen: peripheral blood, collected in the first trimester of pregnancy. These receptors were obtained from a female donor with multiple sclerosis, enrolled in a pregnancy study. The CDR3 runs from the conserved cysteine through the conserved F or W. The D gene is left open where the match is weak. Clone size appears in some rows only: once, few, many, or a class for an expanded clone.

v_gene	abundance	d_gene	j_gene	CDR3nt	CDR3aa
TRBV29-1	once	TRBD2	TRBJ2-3	TGCAGCGTTGAAAGGGTAGCGGGAGGTACAGATACGCAGTATTTT	CSVERVAGGTDTQYF
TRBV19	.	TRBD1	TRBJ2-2	TGTGCCACCACTAACAGGGGTGGGACCGGGGAGCTGTTTTTT	CATTNRGGTGELFF
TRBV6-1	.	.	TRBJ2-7	TGTGCCAGCAGTAGAGGACAAGTCTACGAGCAGTACTTC	CASSRGQVYEQYF
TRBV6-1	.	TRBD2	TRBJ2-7	TGTGCCAGCAGCGGACTAGCGGGAGGACCCTACGAGCAGTACTTC	CASSGLAGGPYEQYF
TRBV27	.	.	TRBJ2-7	TGTGCCAGCAGCGGGGAGTCTCAGCGGGCATTGATTTCCTACGAGCAGTACTTC	CASSGESQRALISYEQYF
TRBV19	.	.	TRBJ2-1	TGTGCCAGTAGTTCCAGACTTGGGGCCAATGAGCAGTTCTTC	CASSSRLGANEQFF
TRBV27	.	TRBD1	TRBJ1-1	TGTGCCAGCAGCCGCCGAATCGGGACAGGGGGCACTGAAGCTTTCTTT	CASSRRIGTGGTEAFF
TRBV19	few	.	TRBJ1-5	TGTGCCAGTAGTTGGACAGTAAATCAGCCCCAGCATTTT	CASSWTVNQPQHF
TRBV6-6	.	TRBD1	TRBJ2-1	TGTGCCAGCAGACCGGGACAGGGGGCCTCCGATGGGACGTTCTTC	CASRPGQGASDGTFF
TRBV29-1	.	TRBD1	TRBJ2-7	TGCAGCGTTGCCCACAGGGGTGGGTACGAGCAGTACTTC	CSVAHRGGYEQYF
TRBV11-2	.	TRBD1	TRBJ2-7	TGTGCCAGCAGCTTAGATCTCGGACAGGGAAGGTACGAGCAGTACTTC	CASSLDLGQGRYEQYF
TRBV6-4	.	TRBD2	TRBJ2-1	TGTGCCAGCAGTGACGCGGCTAGCGGTACCTACAATGAGCAGTTCTTC	CASSDAASGTYNEQFF
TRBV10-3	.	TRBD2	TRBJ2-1	TGTGCCATCAGTGAAGGACTAGCGGGAGGGAATGAGCAGTTCTTC	CAISEGLAGGNEQFF
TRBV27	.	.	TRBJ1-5	TGTGCCAGCAGTTTGACAGGAGGAAGCAATCAGCCCCAGCATTTT	CASSLTGGSNQPQHF
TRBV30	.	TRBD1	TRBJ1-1	TGTGCCTGGGAGCCGACTGAGACAGGGGGGAGGACTGAAGCTTTCTTT	CAWEPTETGGRTEAFF
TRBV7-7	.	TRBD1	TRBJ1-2	TGTGCCAGCAGCTTAGGGAGCAAACAGGGGGCCGACTACTATGGCTACACCTTC	CASSLGSKQGADYYGYTF
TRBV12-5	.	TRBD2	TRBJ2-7	TGTGCTAGTGGTTTGTCCCGGGCGTCTAGCGGGGTCGGGGAGCAGTACTTC	CASGLSRASSGVGEQYF
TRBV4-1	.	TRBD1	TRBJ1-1	TGCGCCAGCAGCCCATTACCGGGACAGGGGATTTCGGCTTTCTTT	CASSPLPGQGISAFF
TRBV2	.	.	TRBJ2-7	TGTGCCAGCAGTGGAATCGAGGCTGGAGGCTACGAGCAGTACTTC	CASSGIEAGGYEQYF
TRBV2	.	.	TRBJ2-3	TGTGCCAGCAGTGTTGCGGAATCTAACACAGATACGCAGTATTTT	CASSVAESNTDTQYF
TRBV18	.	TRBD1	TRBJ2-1	TGTGCCAGCTCGCCAACAGGGGACGAGTACAATGAGCAGTTCTTC	CASSPTGDEYNEQFF
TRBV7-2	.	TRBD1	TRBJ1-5	TGTGCCAGCAGTCGGGACAGGGGTCAGCCCCAGCATTTT	CASSRDRGQPQHF
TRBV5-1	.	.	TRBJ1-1	TGCGCCAGCAGCTTGGAATCCGTCGGGGTTCACGCTTTCTTT	CASSLESVGVHAFF
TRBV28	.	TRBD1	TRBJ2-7	TGTGCCAGCAGCTCCACAGGGGTGGAGCAGTACTTC	CASSSTGVEQYF
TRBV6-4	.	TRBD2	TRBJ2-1	TGTGCCAGCGCTACCGACAGGACTAGCGGGGAGCAGTTCTTC	CASATDRTSGEQFF
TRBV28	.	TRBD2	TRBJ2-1	TGTGCCAGCAGTCGGACTAGCGGGAGTGCCTACAATGAGCAGTTCTTC	CASSRTSGSAYNEQFF
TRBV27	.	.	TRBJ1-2	TGTGCCAGCGGCGGGCAGGTTAACTATGGCTACACCTTC	CASGGQVNYGYTF
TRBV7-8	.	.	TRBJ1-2	TGTGCCAGCACTGATGGGGGCGCTCGTGGCTACACCTTC	CASTDGGARGYTF
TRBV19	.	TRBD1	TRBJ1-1	TGTGCCAGTAGTCAGGGGACAGGGGCCAGGGGCACTGAAGCTTTCTTT	CASSQGTGARGTEAFF
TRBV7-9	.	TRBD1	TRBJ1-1	TGTGCCAGCAGACGAACAGGGGCCGGGTACAAGAACACTGAAGCTTTCTTT	CASRRTGAGYKNTEAFF
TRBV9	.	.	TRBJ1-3	TGTGCCAGCAGCGTAGGAGAGGGGGCTGGAAACACCATATATTTT	CASSVGEGAGNTIYF
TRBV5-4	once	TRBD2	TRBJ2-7	TGTGCCAGCAGCTTACTCCTAGCGGGAATTTCCTACGAGCAGTACTTC	CASSLLLAGISYEQYF
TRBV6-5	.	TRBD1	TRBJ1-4	TGTGCCAGCAGTCGGACAGGAGCGAATGAAAAACTGTTTTTT	CASSRTGANEKLFF
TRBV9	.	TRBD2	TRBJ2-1	TGTGCCAGCAGCGTAGGCCAAACTCGGACTAGCGGGAGCAATGAGCAGTTCTTC	CASSVGQTRTSGSNEQFF
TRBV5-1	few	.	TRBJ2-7	TGCGCCAGCAGCTCGGTTCCTACAGAGAGCTCCTACGAGCAGTACTTC	CASSSVPTESSYEQYF
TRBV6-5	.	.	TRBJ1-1	TGTGCCAGCAGCCGCCTCAGGAACACTGAAGCTTTCTTT	CASSRLRNTEAFF
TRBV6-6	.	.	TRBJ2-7	TGTGCCAGCAAAGGACTGGACTCCTACGAGCAGTACTTC	CASKGLDSYEQYF
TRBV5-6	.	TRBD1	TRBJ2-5	TGTGCCAGCGACAGGGACGGCCTACAAGAGACCCAGTACTTC	CASDRDGLQETQYF
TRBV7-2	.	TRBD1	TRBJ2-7	TGTGCCAGCAGCTTAAACAGGGGGCCAAACGAGCAGTACTTC	CASSLNRGPNEQYF
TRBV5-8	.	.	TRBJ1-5	TGTGCCAGCAGCTTGTTAAGGGAGAGGTTAAATCAGCCCCAGCATTTT	CASSLLRERLNQPQHF
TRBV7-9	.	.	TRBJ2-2	TGTGCCAGCCCCATGGGGCCCGGGGAGCTGTTTTTT	CASPMGPGELFF
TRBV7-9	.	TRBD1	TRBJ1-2	TGTGCCAGCAGCTTAACAGGGGGCGCTGATGGCTACACCTTC	CASSLTGGADGYTF
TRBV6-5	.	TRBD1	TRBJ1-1	TGTGCCAGCAGTTACTCGTCAGGGGGCTTCACTGAAGCTTTCTTT	CASSYSSGGFTEAFF
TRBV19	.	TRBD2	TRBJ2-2	TGTGCCAGTAGTCCATCGGGACTAGTTAACACCGGGGAGCTGTTTTTT	CASSPSGLVNTGELFF
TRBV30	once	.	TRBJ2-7	TGTGCCTCAGAACAGGGCTACGAGCAGTACTTC	CASEQGYEQYF
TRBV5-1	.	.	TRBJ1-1	TGCGCCAGCAGCCAGGGGACAACCCCCAACACTGAAGCTTTCTTT	CASSQGTTPNTEAFF
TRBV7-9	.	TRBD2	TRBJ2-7	TGTGCCAGCAGCTTAGCCCTGACTAGCGGATCCTACGAGCAGTACTTC	CASSLALTSGSYEQYF
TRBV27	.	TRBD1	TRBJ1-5	TGTGCCAGCAGTTTGCCGGGACAGGCGGGGGGCAATCAGCCCCAGCATTTT	CASSLPGQAGGNQPQHF